One sample yielded the 22 T cell receptor beta chains listed below, sequenced in a study of T cell changes during pregnancy in multiple sclerosis. Generated by immunoSEQ multiplex PCR, the TCRdb table keeps only in-frame clones and is missing some. The table lists 91,000 or so clones, 85% to 95% of them singletons. This specimen consisted of peripheral blood, obtained after pregnancy. The receptors stem from a female donor with multiple sclerosis, enrolled in a pregnancy study.

The V call is TRBV7-3, the J call TRBJ2-1; TRBD2 aligns across 8 bases. CDR3 length equals 16 residues. The germline V gene encodes CDR1 SGHTA and CDR2 FQGTGA. V was clipped by 0 bases and J by 7 bases; unmatched bases: 8. The CDR3 spells CASSLTGPGGANEQFF. DNA of the CDR3: TGTGCCAGCAGCTTAACGGGACCGGGGGGGGCGAATGAGCAGTTCTTC. The full variable domain, rest sourced from reference TRBV7-3 and TRBJ2-1, is GAGVSQTPSNKVTEKGKYVELRCDPISGHTALYWYRQSLGQGPEFLIYFQGTGAADDSGLPNDRFFAVRPEGSVSTLKIQRTERGDSAVYLCASSLTGPGGANEQFFGPGTRLTVL.

V gene TRBV19 combines with J gene TRBJ2-2, with 9 nucleotides matching TRBD1. J lost 6 bases, V lost 9 bases, and 5 bases had no gene match. The CDR3 consists of 13 residues. Germline loops: CDR1 LNHDA, CDR2 SQIVND (reference sequence). CDR3 loop: CARGGTGSGELFF. The CDR3 coding sequence is TGTGCCAGAGGCGGGACAGGGTCCGGGGAGCTGTTTTTT.

This clone was detected only once. The rearrangement joins TRBV6-5 to TRBJ1-4; D possibly corresponds to TRBD1 (6 bases). The CDR3 sequence is 14 residues long. Germline V gives CDR1 MNHEY, CDR2 SVGAGI. V was clipped by 6 bases and J by 8 bases, with 16 bases between them. CDR3 protein: CASSPGQSVEKLFF. The DNA for the CDR3 is TGTGCCAGCAGCCCCGGACAGTCGGTAGAAAAACTGTTTTTT.

The gene calls are TRBV4-2 and TRBJ1-5; no firm D call. Per germline, CDR1 LGHNA and CDR2 YNFKEQ. V was clipped by 0 bases and J by 6 bases, with 3 bases between them. The CDR3 runs to 12 residues. In nucleotides, the CDR3 is TGTGCCAGCAGCCAAGATAGTCAGCCCCAGCATTTT. Translating gives CASSQDSQPQHF.

The chain employs TRBV25-1 and TRBJ2-2; D is perhaps TRBD2 (5 bases). V was shortened by 7 bases and J by 2 bases, with 8 bases between the two germline ends. The CDR3 has 13 residues. Germline lookup yields CDR1 MGHDK and CDR2 SYGVNS. As DNA, the CDR3 is TGTGCCAGCACTAGCTCTAACACCGGGGAGCTGTTTTTT. Translated: CASTSSNTGELFF.

The genes are TRBV18 and TRBJ1-5; the D gene is possibly TRBD1 (5 bases). There are 14 residues in the CDR3. CDR1 is KGHSH and CDR2 is LQKENI in the germline V gene. V was cut by 3 bases and J by 7 bases, with 13 bases left in between. CDR3 region: CASSPLTETQPQHF. The CDR3 DNA is TGTGCCAGCTCACCCTTGACAGAGACGCAGCCCCAGCATTTT.

The chain is built from TRBV9 and TRBJ1-1; tentative D call: TRBD1 (6 bases). Germline loops: CDR1 SGDLS, CDR2 YYNGEE. CDR3 length equals 14 residues. The V end lost 4 bases, the J end lost 3 bases, and 13 bases lay between the germline ends. CDR3 coding DNA: TGTGCCAGCAGCTCTAGTGGGACATACACTGAAGCTTTCTTT. It specifies CASSSSGTYTEAFF. Using reference TRBV9 and TRBJ1-1 for the parts outside the CDR3, the full variable domain is DSGVTQTPKHLITATGQRVTLRCSPRSGDLSVYWYQQSLDQGLQFLIQYYNGEERAKGNILERFSAQQFPDLHSELNLSSLELGDSALYFCASSSSGTYTEAFFGQGTRLTVV.

This rearrangement joins TRBV4-3 to TRBJ1-2; the D gene is possibly TRBD1 (6 bases). The germline V gene encodes CDR1 LGHNA and CDR2 YSLEER. The length of the CDR3 is 14 residues. Trimming left V 1 base short and J 4 bases short, with 10 bases between. The CDR3 region has the DNA TGCGCCAGCAGCCAAGGTCAGGGGAGCTATGGCTACACCTTC. Translation: CASSQGQGSYGYTF.

The rearrangement uses TRBV6-6 and TRBJ1-1, with D perhaps matching TRBD1 (6 bases). Per germline, CDR1 MNHNY and CDR2 SVGAGI (reference sequence). This CDR3 has 15 residues. Trimming took off 5 bases at V and 1 base at J, with 14 bases between the two ends. DNA for the CDR3: TGTGCCAGCAGTAAGTCGGGACAACCGAACACTGAAGCTTTCTTT. Encoded protein: CASSKSGQPNTEAFF.

The chain carries TRBV10-3 and TRBJ1-2; D is uncertain. Germline CDR1 ENHRY, CDR2 SYGVKD. The V end was cut by 0 bases, the J end by 5 bases, with 7 bases between. The CDR3 extends over 13 amino acids. CDR3 protein: CAISESGGYGYTF. The CDR3 bases are TGTGCCATCAGTGAGTCAGGAGGGTATGGCTACACCTTC.

DNA for the CDR3: TGTGCCAGCAGCTCATACCAGGGGGCGTCAAATCAGCCCCAGCATTTT. It specifies CASSSYQGASNQPQHF. V and J are TRBV11-2 and TRBJ1-5, with 8 bases aligning to TRBD1. The CDR3 sequence is 16 residues long. V lost 4 bases to trimming and J lost 4 bases; unmatched junction nucleotides: 9. Germline V lookup: CDR1 SGHAT, CDR2 FQNNGV.

The chain links TRBV4-3 to TRBJ1-1; possible D gene TRBD1, 6 bases. This CDR3 has 15 amino acids. Trimming left V 1 base short and J 3 bases short, with 12 bases between. The germline V gene encodes CDR1 LGHNA and CDR2 YSLEER. The CDR3 nucleotides are TGCGCCAGCAGCCAAGGAGGGGGTGGTTACACTGAAGCTTTCTTT. The encoded protein is CASSQGGGGYTEAFF.

The chain links TRBV7-7 to TRBJ2-5, with 12 bases lining up with TRBD2. Germline trimming cut 4 bases from V and 6 bases from J; bases unmatched to any gene: 6. The germline gives CDR1 SSHAT, CDR2 FNYEAQ (reference sequence). The CDR3 loop spans 15 amino acids. The CDR3 sequence is CASSSSGGAGKTQYF. The CDR3 DNA sequence: TGTGCCAGCAGCTCTAGCGGGGGGGCTGGGAAGACCCAGTACTTC.

The chain carries TRBV11-3 and TRBJ2-1; D is unresolved. V was cut by 0 bases and J by 1 base, with 16 bases left in between. This CDR3 has 18 residues. CDR1 and CDR2 from the germline V gene are SGHNT and YENEEA. The CDR3 region has the DNA TGTGCCAGCAGCTTAGATCAATCCGGGTCGTGGTCCTACAATGAGCAGTTCTTC. This encodes CASSLDQSGSWSYNEQFF.

DNA for the CDR3: TGCAGCGTTGAAGTCGGTGCGGGTCAGCCCCAGCATTTT. This gives the protein CSVEVGAGQPQHF. The gene calls are TRBV29-1 and TRBJ1-5; the D is unclear. The V end lost 1 base, the J end lost 6 bases, and 10 bases lay between the germline ends. The germline V gene encodes CDR1 SQVTM and CDR2 ANQGSEA. The CDR3 sequence is 13 residues long.

This clone occurred once. The chain employs TRBV30 and TRBJ1-3; TRBD1 matches 9 bases. The CDR3 length is 15 residues. J was trimmed by 4 bases and V by 0 bases; bases with no gene match: 4. CDR1 and CDR2 from the germline V gene are GTSNPN and SVGIG (reference sequence). The CDR3, as DNA: TGTGCCTGGAGTGTAGGGACAGGGTCCGGAAACACCATATATTTT. This sequence encodes CAWSVGTGSGNTIYF.

DNA of the CDR3: TGCGCCAGCAGGACTCTAACAGGGGTGGCTGGAAACACCATATATTTT. Protein: CASRTLTGVAGNTIYF. The V and J genes are TRBV5-1 and TRBJ1-3; 7 bases are shared with TRBD1. The CDR3 sequence is 16 residues long. Trimming at V came to 5 bases and at J to 2 bases, leaving 10 bases not matched to a gene. CDR1 and CDR2 from the germline V gene are SGHRS and YFSETQ. The whole variable domain, remainder taken from reference TRBV5-1 and TRBJ1-3, is KAGVTQTPRYLIKTRGQQVTLSCSPISGHRSVSWYQQTPGQGLQFLFEYFSETQRNKGNFPGRFSGRQFSNSRSEMNVSTLELGDSALYLCASRTLTGVAGNTIYFGEGSWLTVV.

This chain joins TRBV5-1 and TRBJ2-2, with a tentative D call TRBD2 (5 bases). From germline, CDR1 is SGHRS and CDR2 YFSETQ. Trimming took 8 bases from V and 0 from J, leaving 11 bases between them. The CDR3 extends over 14 amino acids. For the CDR3, the DNA is TGCGCCAGTACGGACTCGGCGAACACCGGGGAGCTGTTTTTT. It codes for CASTDSANTGELFF.

The V gene is TRBV5-1, the J gene TRBJ1-6, with 8 bases identical to TRBD1. This CDR3 region has 16 residues. J gave up 7 bases and V 2 bases, and 8 bases lay outside the gene matches. Looked up from germline, CDR1 is SGHRS and CDR2 is YFSETQ. CDR3 in amino acids: CASSLGGQESNSPLHF. CDR3 sequence (DNA): TGCGCCAGCAGCTTAGGGGGACAGGAGAGCAATTCACCCCTCCACTTT.

This clone was seen a single time. V is TRBV4-1 and J is TRBJ2-1; 11 nucleotides line up with TRBD2. The trim removed 5 bases at V and 8 bases at J, leaving 8 bases unmatched. The CDR3 has 15 amino acids. Germline V gene lookup returns CDR1 MGHRA and CDR2 YSYEKL. The CDR3 coding sequence is TGCGCCAGCAGCGATAGCGGGAGGGGAAGGTATGAGCAGTTCTTC. Translation gives CASSDSGRGRYEQFF.

The CDR3 here is CASSLGATDYNEQFF. The CDR3 nucleotides read TGTGCCAGCAGCTTAGGGGCCACAGATTACAATGAGCAGTTCTTC. The chain is built from TRBV13 and TRBJ2-1, with unresolved D. There are 15 residues in the CDR3. In germline, CDR1 is PRHDT, CDR2 FYEKMQ (reference sequence). Between the trimmed V and J ends, which lost 0 bases and 4 bases, there was a span of 10 bases.

This sequence joins TRBV2 and TRBJ2-2, with 7 bases identical to TRBD1. This CDR3 spans 16 amino acids. V gave up 1 base and J gave up 7 bases; unmatched junction bases: 9. CDR1 and CDR2 (germline): SNHLY, FYNNEI. The CDR3 DNA reads TGTGCCAGCAGTGAAGATCCAGGGGGTCGTATCGGGGAGCTGTTTTTT. It yields the protein CASSEDPGGRIGELFF.